This TCR beta chain derives from a study of T cell responses to AZD1222 COVID-19 vaccine. Study-level information: Pooling covered second doses at about 4 or about 12 weeks.

TCRdb's table, derived via immunoSEQ multiplex PCR, lists solely in-frame clones and lacks some. The repertoire includes tens of thousands of clones, 60% to 85% of them detected once, and around 7% sits in the top ten. Study observations and caveats: Variant regions that are unmutated are reportedly the target of nearly half of spike-specific TCRs. Most donors were white British, females outnumbered males, and clonal diversity was possibly underestimated. Mapped onto spike, vaccine-associated CD4 TCRs spanned it and were dominant at 160-218 and 743-854.

As for this clone: Antigen unknown.

This CDR3 is 13 amino acids long. The germline V gene has CDR1 MDHEN and CDR2 SYDVKM. Trimming pared 7 bases from V and 1 base from J, leaving 10 bases between. The sample in question was peripheral blood, obtained on day 0 of AZD1222 vaccination. This receptor was taken from an adult in good health. The chain uses TRBV28 and TRBJ1-1, with D unclear. In DNA form, the CDR3 reads TGTGCCAGCATTGACGGGAGGAACACTGAAGCTTTCTTT. Residues: CASIDGRNTEAFF.